This TCR beta chain was documented in a study of blood T cells in healthy people across ages. The ends were cut back, 0 bases at V and 8 bases at J, with 14 bases in the middle. The CDR3 runs 13 residues. The V gene's germline CDR1 is DFQATT and CDR2 SNEGSKA (reference sequence). A second PCR of 7 to 11 cycles used a sample-barcoded 5' primer and a J-beta primer mix. TCRdb called the 5' RACE reads again in MiXCR, with one record for every CDR3 protein. The sample contains about 780,000 distinct CDR3 sequences, roughly 25% of which appear only once. This sample also belongs to another study, concerning T cells of mothers and their children.

Sequenced: blood. V usage is TRBV20-1 and J usage is TRBJ2-7; D possibly corresponds to TRBD2 (6 bases). The source is a boy younger than 18 in good health. CDR3 sequence: CSARDAGPKKQYF. CDR3 coding DNA: TGCAGTGCTAGAGATGCGGGACCGAAAAAGCAGTACTTC.